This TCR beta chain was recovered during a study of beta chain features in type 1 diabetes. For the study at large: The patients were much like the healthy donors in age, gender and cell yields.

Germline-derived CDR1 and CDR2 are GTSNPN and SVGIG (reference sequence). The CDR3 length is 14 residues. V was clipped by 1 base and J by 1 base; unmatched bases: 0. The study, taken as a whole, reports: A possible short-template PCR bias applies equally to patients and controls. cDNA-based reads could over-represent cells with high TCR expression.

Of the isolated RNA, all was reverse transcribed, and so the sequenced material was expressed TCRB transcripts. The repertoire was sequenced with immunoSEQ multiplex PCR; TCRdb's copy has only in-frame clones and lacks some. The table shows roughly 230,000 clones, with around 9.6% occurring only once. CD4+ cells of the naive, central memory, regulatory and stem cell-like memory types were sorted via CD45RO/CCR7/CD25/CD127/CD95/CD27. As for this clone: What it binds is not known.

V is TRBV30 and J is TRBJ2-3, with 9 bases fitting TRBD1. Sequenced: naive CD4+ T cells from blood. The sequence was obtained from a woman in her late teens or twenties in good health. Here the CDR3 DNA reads TGTGCCTGGAGTGGGACAGGGGGCACAGATACGCAGTATTTT. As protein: CAWSGTGGTDTQYF.